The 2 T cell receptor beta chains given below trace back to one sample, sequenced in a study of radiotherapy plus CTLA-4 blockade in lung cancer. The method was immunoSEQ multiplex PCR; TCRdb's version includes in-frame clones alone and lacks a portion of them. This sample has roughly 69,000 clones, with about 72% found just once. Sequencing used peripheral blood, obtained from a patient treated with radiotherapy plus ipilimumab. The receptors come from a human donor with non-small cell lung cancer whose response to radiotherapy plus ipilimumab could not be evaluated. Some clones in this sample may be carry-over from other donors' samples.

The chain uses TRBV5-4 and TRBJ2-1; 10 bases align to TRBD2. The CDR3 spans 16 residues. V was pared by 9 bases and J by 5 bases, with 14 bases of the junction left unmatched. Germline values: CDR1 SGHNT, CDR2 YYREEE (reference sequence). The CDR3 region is CATELQTGLANNEQFF. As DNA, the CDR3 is TGTGCCACCGAATTGCAGACGGGACTAGCGAACAATGAGCAGTTCTTC.

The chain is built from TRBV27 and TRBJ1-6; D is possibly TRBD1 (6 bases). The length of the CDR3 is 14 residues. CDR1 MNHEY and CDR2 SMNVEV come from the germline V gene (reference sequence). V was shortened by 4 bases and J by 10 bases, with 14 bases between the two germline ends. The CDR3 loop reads CASSSDRRGSPLHF. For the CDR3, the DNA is TGTGCCAGCAGTTCGGACAGAAGGGGCTCACCCCTCCACTTT.